Listed below are T cell receptor beta chains from one sample, sequenced in a study of blood T cell repertoires in COVID-19. The repertoire was sequenced with immunoSEQ multiplex PCR; TCRdb's copy has only in-frame clones and lacks some. The profile covers about 160,000 clones, with roughly 93% appearing a single time and 2% to 3% taken by the ten largest. Source material: peripheral blood. The receptors were gathered from a young man with acute or convalescent COVID-19. Each CDR3 is given with its conserved first and last residue. The D gene is left open where the match is weak.

TRBD1,TRBV10-1,TRBJ1-4,TGCGCCAGCAGTCGCTCCAGAGGACAGGGAGAGGAAAAACTGTTTTTT,CASSRSRGQGEEKLFF
-,TRBV5-1,TRBJ2-2,TGCGCCAGCTGGGAAGGGGCGGGGTCGAACACCGGGGAGCTGTTTTTT,CASWEGAGSNTGELFF
TRBD2,TRBV27,TRBJ2-5,TGTGCCAGCAGTTTATACTCTAGCGGGGGGGCTGATCGGTACCAAGAGACCCAGTACTTC,CASSLYSSGGADRYQETQYF
TRBD1,TRBV5-1,TRBJ2-2,TGCGCCAGCAGCGAGATGACAGGGAGAACCGGGGAGCTGTTTTTT,CASSEMTGRTGELFF
-,TRBV5-1,TRBJ2-2,TGCGCCAGCAGCTTGATTCCAGATAACACCGGGGAGCTGTTTTTT,CASSLIPDNTGELFF
-,TRBV12-5,TRBJ1-1,TGTGCTAGTGGTTTTGGGGACTCTGGGAACACTGAAGCTTTCTTT,CASGFGDSGNTEAFF
-,TRBV27,TRBJ1-6,TGTGCCAGCAGTTTTACGGGAATCGAATCACCCCTCCACTTT,CASSFTGIESPLHF
TRBD2,TRBV3-1/TRBV3-2,TRBJ2-1,TGTGCCAGCACCCGACTAGCGGGGAACAATGAGCAGTTCTTC,CASTRLAGNNEQFF
TRBD1,TRBV15,TRBJ1-2,TGTGCCACCAGCAGAGTCAGGGACAGGGTCTACGGCTACACCTTC,CATSRVRDRVYGYTF
TRBD1,TRBV5-4,TRBJ1-2,TGTGCCAGCAGCTTGGTGGGGACAGAAGATGGCTACACCTTC,CASSLVGTEDGYTF
-,TRBV7-9,TRBJ1-6,TGTGCCAGCAGCGATGCCGCGGGGAACTCACCCCTCCACTTT,CASSDAAGNSPLHF
TRBD1,TRBV6-5,TRBJ1-5,TGTGCCAGCAGCCCCGGGACAGGATATCAGCCCCAGCATTTT,CASSPGTGYQPQHF
-,TRBV7-9,TRBJ1-1,TGTGCCGGCCGGGACAACGGGAACACTGAAGCTTTCTTT,CAGRDNGNTEAFF
TRBD1,TRBV9,TRBJ1-2,TGTGCCAGCAGCGTAGAGATAGGGGGCCTCAACTATGGCTACACCTTC,CASSVEIGGLNYGYTF
-,TRBV3-1/TRBV3-2,TRBJ1-5,TGTGCCAGCAGCCAGGGCAGAAGCAATCAGCCCCAGCATTTT,CASSQGRSNQPQHF